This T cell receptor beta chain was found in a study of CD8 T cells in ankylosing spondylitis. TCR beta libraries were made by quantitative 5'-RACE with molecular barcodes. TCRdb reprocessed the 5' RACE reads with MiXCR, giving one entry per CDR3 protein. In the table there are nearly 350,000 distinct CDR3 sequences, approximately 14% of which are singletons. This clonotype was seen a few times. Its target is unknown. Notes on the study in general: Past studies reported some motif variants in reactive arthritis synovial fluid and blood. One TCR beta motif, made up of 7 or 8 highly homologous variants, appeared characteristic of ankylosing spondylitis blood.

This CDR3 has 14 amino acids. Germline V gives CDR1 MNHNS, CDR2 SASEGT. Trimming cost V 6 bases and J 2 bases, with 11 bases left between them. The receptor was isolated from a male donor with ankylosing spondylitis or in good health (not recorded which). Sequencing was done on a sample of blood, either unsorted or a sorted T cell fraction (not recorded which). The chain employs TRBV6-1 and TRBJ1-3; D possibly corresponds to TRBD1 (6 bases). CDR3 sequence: CASRDRPAGNTIYF. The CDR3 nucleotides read TGTGCCAGCAGAGACAGGCCCGCTGGAAACACCATATATTTT.